This is a list of T cell receptor beta chains from one sample in a study of OX40 agonist ivuxolimab in advanced cancers. Sequenced by immunoSEQ multiplex PCR; TCRdb stores in-frame clones only, minus some. The table shows around 34,000 clones, with roughly nine tenths occurring only once. The sample consisted of CD4+ or CD8+ T cells sorted from blood, taken in a trial of the OX40 agonist ivuxolimab. Receptors were obtained from an adult with an advanced solid tumor such as melanoma, head and neck, liver or kidney cancer. Both conserved end residues are part of each CDR3. The D gene is left open where the match is weak. Clone size, where shown, is once, few, many, or a class for clones that have expanded.

clone size: -
J gene: TRBJ2-1
D gene: -
V gene: TRBV6-4
CDR3 protein: CASSLTSSSYNEQFF
CDR3 DNA: TGTGCCAGCAGCCTGACCTCAAGCTCCTACAATGAGCAGTTCTTC

clone size: -
J gene: TRBJ2-5
D gene: -
V gene: TRBV21-1
CDR3 protein: CASSKEAQGTETQYF
CDR3 DNA: TGTGCCAGCAGCAAAGAGGCACAGGGGACCGAGACCCAGTACTTC

clone size: once
J gene: TRBJ2-2
D gene: -
V gene: TRBV9
CDR3 protein: CASSRIGGELFF
CDR3 DNA: TGTGCCAGCAGCAGGATAGGGGGGGAGCTGTTTTTT

clone size: -
J gene: TRBJ2-3
D gene: -
V gene: TRBV29-1
CDR3 protein: CSVLRGGGTDTQYF
CDR3 DNA: TGCAGCGTTTTAAGGGGAGGAGGCACAGATACGCAGTATTTT

clone size: -
J gene: TRBJ2-7
D gene: -
V gene: TRBV11-2
CDR3 protein: CASSSAKPDEQYF
CDR3 DNA: TGTGCCAGCAGCTCTGCAAAACCAGACGAGCAGTACTTC

clone size: -
J gene: TRBJ2-7
D gene: -
V gene: TRBV7-9
CDR3 protein: CASSLSSYEQYF
CDR3 DNA: TGTGCCAGCAGCTTGTCCTCCTACGAGCAGTACTTC

clone size: -
J gene: TRBJ2-7
D gene: -
V gene: TRBV29-1
CDR3 protein: CSVIPSSSYEQYF
CDR3 DNA: TGCAGCGTAATACCCTCAAGCTCCTACGAGCAGTACTTC

clone size: -
J gene: TRBJ1-6
D gene: -
V gene: TRBV6-5
CDR3 protein: CASSYQSGDGSPLHF
CDR3 DNA: TGTGCCAGCAGTTACCAGTCAGGGGATGGTTCACCCCTCCACTTT

clone size: -
J gene: TRBJ2-5
D gene: -
V gene: TRBV7-2
CDR3 protein: CASRPSEGRHQETQYF
CDR3 DNA: TGTGCCAGCAGGCCCTCCGAGGGGCGACACCAAGAGACCCAGTACTTC

clone size: -
J gene: TRBJ1-2
D gene: TRBD1
V gene: TRBV5-6
CDR3 protein: CASGVPGQGSYGYTF
CDR3 DNA: TGTGCCAGCGGAGTTCCGGGACAGGGTAGCTATGGCTACACCTTC

clone size: -
J gene: TRBJ2-7
D gene: TRBD1
V gene: TRBV7-6
CDR3 protein: CASSLGTGSYEQYF
CDR3 DNA: TGTGCCAGCAGCTTAGGGACAGGATCCTACGAGCAGTACTTC

clone size: -
J gene: TRBJ2-5
D gene: TRBD1
V gene: TRBV30
CDR3 protein: CAWSVREMSGTGKETQYF
CDR3 DNA: TGTGCCTGGAGTGTACGGGAAATGTCCGGGACAGGGAAGGAGACCCAGTACTTC

clone size: -
J gene: TRBJ2-7
D gene: -
V gene: TRBV29-1
CDR3 protein: CSVGAGSYEQYF
CDR3 DNA: TGCAGCGTCGGAGCGGGCTCCTACGAGCAGTACTTC

clone size: -
J gene: TRBJ1-6
D gene: -
V gene: TRBV9
CDR3 protein: CASSARPFSYNSPLHF
CDR3 DNA: TGTGCCAGCAGCGCCCGACCTTTCTCCTATAATTCACCCCTCCACTTT

clone size: -
J gene: TRBJ2-1
D gene: TRBD2
V gene: TRBV7-7
CDR3 protein: CASSWGSGGAGEQFF
CDR3 DNA: TGTGCCAGCAGCTGGGGTAGCGGGGGGGCTGGTGAGCAGTTCTTC

clone size: once
J gene: TRBJ2-3
D gene: TRBD2
V gene: TRBV27
CDR3 protein: CASSFGRGSGGHTQYF
CDR3 DNA: TGTGCCAGCAGTTTCGGGAGGGGTAGCGGGGGGCATACGCAGTATTTT

clone size: medium-sized
J gene: TRBJ2-4
D gene: -
V gene: TRBV10-1
CDR3 protein: CASSGVLRTEGYEAKNIQYF
CDR3 DNA: TGCGCCAGCAGTGGGGTTCTGCGGACAGAGGGTTACGAAGCCAAAAACATTCAGTACTTC